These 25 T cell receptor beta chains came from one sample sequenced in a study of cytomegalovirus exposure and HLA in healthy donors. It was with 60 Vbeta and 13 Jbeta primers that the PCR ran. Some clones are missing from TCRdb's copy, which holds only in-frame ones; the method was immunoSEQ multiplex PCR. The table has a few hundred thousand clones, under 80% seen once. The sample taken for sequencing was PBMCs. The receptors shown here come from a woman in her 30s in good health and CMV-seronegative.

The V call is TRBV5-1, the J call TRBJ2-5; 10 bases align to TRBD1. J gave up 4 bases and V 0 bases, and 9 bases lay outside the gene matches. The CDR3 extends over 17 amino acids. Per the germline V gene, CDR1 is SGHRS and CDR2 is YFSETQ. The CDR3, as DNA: TGCGCCAGCAGCTTGGGATCGGGACAGGGGACGGCAGAGACCCAGTACTTC. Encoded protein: CASSLGSGQGTAETQYF.

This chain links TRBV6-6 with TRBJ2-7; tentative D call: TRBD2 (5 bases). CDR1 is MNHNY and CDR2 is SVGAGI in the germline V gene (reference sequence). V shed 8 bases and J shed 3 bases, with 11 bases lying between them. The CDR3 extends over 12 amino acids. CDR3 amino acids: CASGSQLYEQYF. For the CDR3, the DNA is TGTGCCAGCGGGAGCCAACTCTACGAGCAGTACTTC.

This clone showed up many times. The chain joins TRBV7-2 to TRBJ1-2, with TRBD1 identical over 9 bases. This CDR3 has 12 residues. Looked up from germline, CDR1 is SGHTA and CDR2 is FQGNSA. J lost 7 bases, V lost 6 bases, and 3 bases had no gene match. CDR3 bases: TGTGCCAGCAGTCGGGACAGGGCTGGCTACACCTTC. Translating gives CASSRDRAGYTF.

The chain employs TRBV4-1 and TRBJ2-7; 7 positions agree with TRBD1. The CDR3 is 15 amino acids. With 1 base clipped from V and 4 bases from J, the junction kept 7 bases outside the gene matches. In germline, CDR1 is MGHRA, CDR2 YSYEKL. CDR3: CASSQGWAGGYEQYF. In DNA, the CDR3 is TGCGCCAGCAGCCAAGGGTGGGCAGGGGGATACGAGCAGTACTTC.

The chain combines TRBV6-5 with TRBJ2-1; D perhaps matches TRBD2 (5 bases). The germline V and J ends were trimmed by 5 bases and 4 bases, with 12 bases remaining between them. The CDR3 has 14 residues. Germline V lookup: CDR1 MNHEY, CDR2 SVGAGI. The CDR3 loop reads CASSERGQYNEQFF. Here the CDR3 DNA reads TGTGCCAGCAGTGAAAGAGGGCAGTACAATGAGCAGTTCTTC.

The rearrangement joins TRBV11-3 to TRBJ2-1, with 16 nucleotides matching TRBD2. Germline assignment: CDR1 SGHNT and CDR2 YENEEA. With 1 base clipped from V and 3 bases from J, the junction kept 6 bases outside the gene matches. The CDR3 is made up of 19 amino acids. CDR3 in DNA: TGTGCCAGCAGCTTAGCCGGGACTAGCGGGGGGGCCTTCTACAATGAGCAGTTCTTC. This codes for CASSLAGTSGGAFYNEQFF.

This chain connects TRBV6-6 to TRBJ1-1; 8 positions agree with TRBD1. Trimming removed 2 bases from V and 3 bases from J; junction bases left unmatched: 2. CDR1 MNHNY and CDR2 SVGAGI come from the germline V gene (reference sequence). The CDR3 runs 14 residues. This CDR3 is CASSYVQGDTEAFF. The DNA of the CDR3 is TGTGCCAGCAGTTACGTACAGGGGGACACTGAAGCTTTCTTT.

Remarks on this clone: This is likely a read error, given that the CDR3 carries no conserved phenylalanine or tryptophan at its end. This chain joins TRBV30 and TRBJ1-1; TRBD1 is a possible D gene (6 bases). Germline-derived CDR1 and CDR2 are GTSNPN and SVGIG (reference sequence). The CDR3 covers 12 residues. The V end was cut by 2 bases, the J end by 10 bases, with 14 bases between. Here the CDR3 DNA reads TGTGCCTGGAGTCCCCAGGGGTGGGGAGCTTTCCTT. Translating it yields CAWSPQGWGAFL.

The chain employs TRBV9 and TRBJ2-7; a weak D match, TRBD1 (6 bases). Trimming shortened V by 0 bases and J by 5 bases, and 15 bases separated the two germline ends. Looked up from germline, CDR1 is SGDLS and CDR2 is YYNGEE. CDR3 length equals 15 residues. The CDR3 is CASSVGGGLLDEQYF. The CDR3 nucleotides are TGTGCCAGCAGCGTAGGAGGGGGATTGTTAGACGAGCAGTACTTC. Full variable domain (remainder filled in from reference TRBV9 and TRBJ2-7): DSGVTQTPKHLITATGQRVTLRCSPRSGDLSVYWYQQSLDQGLQFLIQYYNGEERAKGNILERFSAQQFPDLHSELNLSSLELGDSALYFCASSVGGGLLDEQYFGPGTRLTVT.

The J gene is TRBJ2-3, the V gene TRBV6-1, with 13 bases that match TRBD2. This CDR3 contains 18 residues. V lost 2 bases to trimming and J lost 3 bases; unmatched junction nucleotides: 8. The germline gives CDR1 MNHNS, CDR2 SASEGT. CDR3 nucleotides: TGTGCCAGCAGTGAATTCCTACTAGCGGGAGGGGAGACAGATACGCAGTATTTT. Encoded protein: CASSEFLLAGGETDTQYF.

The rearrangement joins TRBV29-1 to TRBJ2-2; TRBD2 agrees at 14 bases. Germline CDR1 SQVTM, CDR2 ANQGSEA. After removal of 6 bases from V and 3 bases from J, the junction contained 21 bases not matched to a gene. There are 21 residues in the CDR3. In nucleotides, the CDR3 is TGCAGCGTACCGGCGGGACAGACTAGCGGGGGGGCCTTTTCCGACACCGGGGAGCTGTTTTTT. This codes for CSVPAGQTSGGAFSDTGELFF.

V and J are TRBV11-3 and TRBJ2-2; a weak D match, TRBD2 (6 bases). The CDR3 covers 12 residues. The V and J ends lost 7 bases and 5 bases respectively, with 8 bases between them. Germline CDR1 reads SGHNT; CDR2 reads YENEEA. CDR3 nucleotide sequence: TGTGCCAGCAACCGGGAGACCGGGGAGCTGTTTTTT. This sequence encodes CASNRETGELFF. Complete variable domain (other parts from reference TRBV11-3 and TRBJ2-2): EAGVVQSPRYKIIEKKQPVAFWCNPISGHNTLYWYLQNLGQGPELLIRYENEEAVDDSQLPKDRFSAERLKGVDSTLKIQPAELGDSAVYLCASNRETGELFFGEGSRLTVL.

The CDR3 reads CASSFGTGVYEQYF. The CDR3 DNA follows: TGCGCCAGCAGCTTCGGCACAGGTGTCTACGAGCAGTACTTC. The gene calls are TRBV5-1 and TRBJ2-7; TRBD1 might be the D (5 bases). Per the germline V gene, CDR1 is SGHRS and CDR2 is YFSETQ. This CDR3 region has 14 residues. Trimming stripped 2 bases from V and 3 bases from J, with 12 bases between.

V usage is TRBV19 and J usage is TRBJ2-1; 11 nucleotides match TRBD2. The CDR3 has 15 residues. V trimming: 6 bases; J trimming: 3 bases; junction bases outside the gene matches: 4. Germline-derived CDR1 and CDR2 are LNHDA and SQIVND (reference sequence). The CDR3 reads CASRGTSGFYNEQFF. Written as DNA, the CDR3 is TGTGCCAGTAGGGGGACTAGCGGTTTCTACAATGAGCAGTTCTTC.

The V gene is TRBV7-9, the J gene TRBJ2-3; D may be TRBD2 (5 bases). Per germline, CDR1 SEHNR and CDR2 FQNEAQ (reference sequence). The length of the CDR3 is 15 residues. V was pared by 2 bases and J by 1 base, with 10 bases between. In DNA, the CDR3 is TGTGCCAGCAGCTTACCCCTGAGGGGCACAGATACGCAGTATTTT. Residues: CASSLPLRGTDTQYF. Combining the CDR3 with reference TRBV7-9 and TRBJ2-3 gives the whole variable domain DTGVSQNPRHKITKRGQNVTFRCDPISEHNRLYWYRQTLGQGPEFLTYFQNEAQLEKSRLLSDRFSAERPKGSFSTLEIQRTEQGDSAMYLCASSLPLRGTDTQYFGPGTRLTVL.

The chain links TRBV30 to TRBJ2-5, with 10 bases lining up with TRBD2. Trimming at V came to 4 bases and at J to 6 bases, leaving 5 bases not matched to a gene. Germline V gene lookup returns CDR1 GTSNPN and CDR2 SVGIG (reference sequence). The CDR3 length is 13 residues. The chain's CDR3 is CAWTSGSSQTQYF. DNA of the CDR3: TGTGCCTGGACTAGCGGGAGTAGCCAGACCCAGTACTTC.

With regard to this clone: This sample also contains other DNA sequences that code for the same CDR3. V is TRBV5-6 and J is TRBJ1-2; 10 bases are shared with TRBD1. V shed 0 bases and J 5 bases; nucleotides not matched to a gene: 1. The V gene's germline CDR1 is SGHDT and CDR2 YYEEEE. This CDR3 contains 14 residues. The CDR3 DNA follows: TGTGCCAGCAGCTTGGGGACAGGGGGGTATGGCTACACCTTC. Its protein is CASSLGTGGYGYTF.

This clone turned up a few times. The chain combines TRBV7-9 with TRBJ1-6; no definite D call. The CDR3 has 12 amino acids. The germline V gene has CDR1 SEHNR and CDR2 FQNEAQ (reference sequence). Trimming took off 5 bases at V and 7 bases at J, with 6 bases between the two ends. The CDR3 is CASSPSNSPLHF. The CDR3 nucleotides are TGTGCCAGCAGCCCGAGCAATTCACCCCTCCACTTT.

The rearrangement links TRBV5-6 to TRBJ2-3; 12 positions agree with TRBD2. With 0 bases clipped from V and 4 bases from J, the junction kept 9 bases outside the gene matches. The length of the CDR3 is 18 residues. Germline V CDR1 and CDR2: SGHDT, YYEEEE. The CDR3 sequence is CASSLVYSSGGVPDTQYF. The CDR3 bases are TGTGCCAGCAGCTTGGTATACTCTAGCGGGGGGGTGCCAGATACGCAGTATTTT.

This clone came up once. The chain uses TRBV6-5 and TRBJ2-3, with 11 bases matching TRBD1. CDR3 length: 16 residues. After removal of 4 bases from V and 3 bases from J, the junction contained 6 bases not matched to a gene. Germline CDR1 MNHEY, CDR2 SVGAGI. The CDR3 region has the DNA TGTGCCAGCAGTTCGGACAGGGGGCGAATTACAGATACGCAGTATTTT. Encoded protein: CASSSDRGRITDTQYF.

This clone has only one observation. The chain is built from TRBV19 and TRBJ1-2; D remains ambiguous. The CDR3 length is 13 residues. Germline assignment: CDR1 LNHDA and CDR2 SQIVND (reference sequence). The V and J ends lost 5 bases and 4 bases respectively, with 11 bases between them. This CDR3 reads CASSYGLTYGYTF. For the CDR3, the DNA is TGTGCCAGTAGTTATGGACTGACCTATGGCTACACCTTC.

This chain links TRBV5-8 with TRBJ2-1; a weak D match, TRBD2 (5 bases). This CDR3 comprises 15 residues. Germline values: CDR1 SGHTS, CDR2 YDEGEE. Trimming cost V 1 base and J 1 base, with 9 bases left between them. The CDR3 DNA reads TGTGCCAGCAGCTTGCTGGGCGGGTCCTACAATGAGCAGTTCTTC. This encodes CASSLLGGSYNEQFF.

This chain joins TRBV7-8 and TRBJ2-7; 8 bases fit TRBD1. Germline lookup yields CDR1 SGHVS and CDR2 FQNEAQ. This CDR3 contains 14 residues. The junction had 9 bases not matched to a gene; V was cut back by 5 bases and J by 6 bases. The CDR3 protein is CASSPRTGLSEQYF. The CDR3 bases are TGTGCCAGCAGCCCTCGGACAGGGCTGAGCGAGCAGTACTTC.

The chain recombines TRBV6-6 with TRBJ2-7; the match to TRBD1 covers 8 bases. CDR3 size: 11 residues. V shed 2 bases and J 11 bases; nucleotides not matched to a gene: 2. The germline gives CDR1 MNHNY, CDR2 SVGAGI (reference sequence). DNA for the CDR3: TGTGCCAGCAGTTACGCACAGGGGGAGTACTTC. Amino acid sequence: CASSYAQGEYF.

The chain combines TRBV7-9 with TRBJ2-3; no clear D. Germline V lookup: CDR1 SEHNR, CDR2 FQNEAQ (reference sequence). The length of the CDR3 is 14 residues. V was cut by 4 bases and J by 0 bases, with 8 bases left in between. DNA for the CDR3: TGTGCCAGCAGCTCCAAGACTAGCACAGATACGCAGTATTTT. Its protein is CASSSKTSTDTQYF.